Shown below are 2 T cell receptor beta chains from a single sample sequenced in a study of control samples from healthy donors and cancer patients. Clones were sequenced by immunoSEQ multiplex PCR, and TCRdb holds only the in-frame ones, with some missing. The sample has under 450,000 clones, around nine tenths seen once. The sequencing sample was made of PBMCs. All receptors derive from a man aged 40-55 years with head and neck cancer.

This clone is a singleton in its sample. The V call is TRBV6-1, the J call TRBJ1-4, with D hard to call. There are 14 residues in the CDR3. V was trimmed by 3 bases and J by 7 bases, leaving 12 bases between them. Germline V gene data show CDR1 as MNHNS and CDR2 as SASEGT. Here the CDR3 DNA reads TGTGCCAGCAGTGAGGCCCTGCGGGGTGAAAAACTGTTTTTT. This encodes CASSEALRGEKLFF.

This chain joins TRBV2 and TRBJ2-7; tentatively, D is TRBD2 (5 bases). V was shortened by 3 bases and J by 2 bases, with 11 bases between the two germline ends. This CDR3 region has 14 residues. Germline V lookup: CDR1 SNHLY, CDR2 FYNNEI. In DNA, the CDR3 is TGTGCCAGCAGTGACGTGGGGAGTCCCTACGAGCAGTACTTC. It is translated as CASSDVGSPYEQYF.